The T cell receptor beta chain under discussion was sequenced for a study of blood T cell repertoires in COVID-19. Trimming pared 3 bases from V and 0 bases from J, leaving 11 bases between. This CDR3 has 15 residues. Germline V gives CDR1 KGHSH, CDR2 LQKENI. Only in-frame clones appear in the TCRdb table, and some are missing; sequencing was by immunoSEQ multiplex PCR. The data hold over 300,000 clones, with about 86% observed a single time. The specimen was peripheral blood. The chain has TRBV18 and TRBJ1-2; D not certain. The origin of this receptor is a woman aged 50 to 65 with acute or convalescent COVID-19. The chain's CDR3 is CASSPPSTANYGYTF. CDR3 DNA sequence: TGTGCCAGCTCACCCCCAAGCACAGCTAACTATGGCTACACCTTC.